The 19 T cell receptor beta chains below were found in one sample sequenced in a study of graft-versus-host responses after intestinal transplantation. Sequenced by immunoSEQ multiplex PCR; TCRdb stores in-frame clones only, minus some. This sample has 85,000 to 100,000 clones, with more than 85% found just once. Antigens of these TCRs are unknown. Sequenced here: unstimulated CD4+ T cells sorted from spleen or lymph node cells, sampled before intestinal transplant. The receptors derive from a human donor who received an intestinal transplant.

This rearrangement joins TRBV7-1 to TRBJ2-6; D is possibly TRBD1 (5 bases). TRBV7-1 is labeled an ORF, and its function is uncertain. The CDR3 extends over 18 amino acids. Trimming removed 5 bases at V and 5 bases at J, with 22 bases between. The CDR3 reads CASSHDSHGQSRANVLTF. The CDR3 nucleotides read TGTGCCAGCAGCCACGATTCTCACGGACAAAGTCGGGCCAACGTCCTGACTTTC.

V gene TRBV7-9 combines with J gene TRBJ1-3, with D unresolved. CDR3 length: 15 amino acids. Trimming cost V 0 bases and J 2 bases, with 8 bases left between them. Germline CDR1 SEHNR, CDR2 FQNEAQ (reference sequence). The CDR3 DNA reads TGTGCCAGCAGCTTAGCGCTAGGTACTGGAAACACCATATATTTT. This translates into CASSLALGTGNTIYF.

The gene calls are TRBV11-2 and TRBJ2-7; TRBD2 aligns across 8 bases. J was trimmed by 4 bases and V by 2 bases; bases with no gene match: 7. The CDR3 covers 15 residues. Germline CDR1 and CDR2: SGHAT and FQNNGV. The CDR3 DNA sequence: TGTGCCAGCAGCTTACATAGCGGGACCGTATACGAGCAGTACTTC. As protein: CASSLHSGTVYEQYF. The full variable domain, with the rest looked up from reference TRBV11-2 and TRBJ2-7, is EAGVAQSPRYKIIEKRQSVAFWCNPISGHATLYWYQQILGQGPKLLIQFQNNGVVDDSQLPKDRFSAERLKGVDSTLKIQPAKLEDSAVYLCASSLHSGTVYEQYFGPGTRLTVT.

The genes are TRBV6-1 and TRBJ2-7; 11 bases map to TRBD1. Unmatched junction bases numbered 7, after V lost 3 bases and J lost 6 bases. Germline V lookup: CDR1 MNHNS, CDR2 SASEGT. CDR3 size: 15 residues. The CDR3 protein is CASSDRGTGGVEQYF. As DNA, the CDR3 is TGTGCCAGCAGTGACAGGGGGACAGGGGGAGTCGAGCAGTACTTC.

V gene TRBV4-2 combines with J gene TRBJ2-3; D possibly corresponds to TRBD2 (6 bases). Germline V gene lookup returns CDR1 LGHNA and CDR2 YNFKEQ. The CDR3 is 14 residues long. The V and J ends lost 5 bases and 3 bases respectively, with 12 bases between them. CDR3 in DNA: TGTGCCAGCAGCGAGATGGCGGGAACAGATACGCAGTATTTT. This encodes CASSEMAGTDTQYF.

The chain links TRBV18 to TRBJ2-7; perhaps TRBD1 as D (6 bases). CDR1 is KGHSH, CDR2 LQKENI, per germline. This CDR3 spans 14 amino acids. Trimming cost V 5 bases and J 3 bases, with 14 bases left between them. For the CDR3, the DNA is TGTGCCAGCTCATTCCAGGGGAACCGCTACGAGCAGTACTTC. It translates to CASSFQGNRYEQYF.

CDR3 bases: TGTGCCAGCAGCCAAGATCGGGGAGGGTTGGGGCACACCATATATTTT. Amino acids: CASSQDRGGLGHTIYF. The chain joins TRBV4-2 to TRBJ1-3; TRBD1 is a possible D gene (5 bases). From germline, CDR1 is LGHNA and CDR2 YNFKEQ. Trimming took off 0 bases at V and 8 bases at J, with 17 bases between the two ends. This CDR3 spans 16 amino acids.

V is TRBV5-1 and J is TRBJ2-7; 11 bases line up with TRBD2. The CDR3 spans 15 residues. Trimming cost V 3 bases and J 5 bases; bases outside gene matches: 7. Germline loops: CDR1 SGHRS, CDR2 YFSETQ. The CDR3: CASSSQGTSGDEQYF. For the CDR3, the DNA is TGCGCCAGCAGCTCACAAGGGACTAGCGGTGACGAGCAGTACTTC.

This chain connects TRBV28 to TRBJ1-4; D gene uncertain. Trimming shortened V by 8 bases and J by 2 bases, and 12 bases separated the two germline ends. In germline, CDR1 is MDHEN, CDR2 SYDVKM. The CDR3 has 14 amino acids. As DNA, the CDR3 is TGTGCCAGCGGAGGATTCGGGACTAATGAAAAACTGTTTTTT. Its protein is CASGGFGTNEKLFF.

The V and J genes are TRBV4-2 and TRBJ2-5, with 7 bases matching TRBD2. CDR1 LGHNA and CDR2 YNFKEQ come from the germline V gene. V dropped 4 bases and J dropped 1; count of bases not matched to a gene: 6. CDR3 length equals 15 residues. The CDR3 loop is CASSLSRGVQETQYF. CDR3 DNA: TGTGCCAGCAGCCTAAGCCGGGGGGTCCAAGAGACCCAGTACTTC.

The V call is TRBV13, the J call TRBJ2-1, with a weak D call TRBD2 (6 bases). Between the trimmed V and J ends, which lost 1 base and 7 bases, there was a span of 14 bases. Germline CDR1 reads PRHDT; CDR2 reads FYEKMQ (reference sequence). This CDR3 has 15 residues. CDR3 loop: CASSLALLALNEQFF. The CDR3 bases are TGTGCCAGCAGCTTAGCGCTCCTAGCGCTGAATGAGCAGTTCTTC.

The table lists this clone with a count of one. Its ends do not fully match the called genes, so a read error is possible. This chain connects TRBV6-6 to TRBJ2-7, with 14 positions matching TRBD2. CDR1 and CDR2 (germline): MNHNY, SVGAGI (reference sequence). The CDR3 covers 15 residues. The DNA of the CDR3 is TGTGCCAGCAGTTTCGGACTAGCGGGGGGATACGAGCAGTCCTTC. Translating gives CASSFGLAGGYEQSF.

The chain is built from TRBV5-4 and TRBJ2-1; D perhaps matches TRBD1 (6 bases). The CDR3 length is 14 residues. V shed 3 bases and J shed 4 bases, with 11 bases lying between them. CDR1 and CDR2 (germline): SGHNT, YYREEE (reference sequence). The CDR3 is CASSSRDTYNEQFF. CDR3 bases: TGTGCCAGCAGCTCCCGGGACACATACAATGAGCAGTTCTTC.

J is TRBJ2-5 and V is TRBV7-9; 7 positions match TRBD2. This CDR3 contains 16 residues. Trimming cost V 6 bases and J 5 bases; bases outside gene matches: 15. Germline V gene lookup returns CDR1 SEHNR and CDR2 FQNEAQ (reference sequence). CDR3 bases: TGTGCCAGCAGTCCCGCTTTCGGAGGGCGGGAGGAGACCCAGTACTTC. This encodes CASSPAFGGREETQYF.

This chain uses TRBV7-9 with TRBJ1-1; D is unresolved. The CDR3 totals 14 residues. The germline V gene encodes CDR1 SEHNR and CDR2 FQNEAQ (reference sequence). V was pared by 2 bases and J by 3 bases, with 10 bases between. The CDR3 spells CASSLRGEDTEAFF. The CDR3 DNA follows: TGTGCCAGCAGCTTACGCGGGGAAGACACTGAAGCTTTCTTT.

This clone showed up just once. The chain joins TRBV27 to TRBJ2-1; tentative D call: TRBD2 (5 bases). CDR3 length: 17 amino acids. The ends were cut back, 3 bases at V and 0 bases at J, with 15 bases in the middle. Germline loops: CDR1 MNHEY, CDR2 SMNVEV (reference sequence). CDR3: CASSLKSFGSSYNEQFF. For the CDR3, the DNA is TGTGCCAGCAGTTTGAAGTCCTTTGGGAGCTCCTACAATGAGCAGTTCTTC.

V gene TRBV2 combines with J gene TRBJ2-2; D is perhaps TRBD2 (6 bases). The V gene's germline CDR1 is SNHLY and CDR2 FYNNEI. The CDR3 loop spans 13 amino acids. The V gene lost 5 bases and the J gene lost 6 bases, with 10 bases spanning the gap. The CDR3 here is CASSWRGPGELFF. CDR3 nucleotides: TGTGCCAGCAGTTGGAGGGGACCCGGGGAGCTGTTTTTT.

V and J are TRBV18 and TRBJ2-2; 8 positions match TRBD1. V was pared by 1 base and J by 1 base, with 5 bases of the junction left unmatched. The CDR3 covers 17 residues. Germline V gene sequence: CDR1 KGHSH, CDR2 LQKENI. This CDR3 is CASSPRGTGGNTGELFF. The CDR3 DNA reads TGTGCCAGCTCACCACGAGGGACAGGAGGGAACACCGGGGAGCTGTTTTTT. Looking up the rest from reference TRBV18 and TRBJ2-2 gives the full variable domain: NAGVMQNPRHLVRRRGQEARLRCSPMKGHSHVYWYRQLPEEGLKFMVYLQKENIIDESGMPKERFSAEFPKEGPSILRIQQVVRGDSAAYFCASSPRGTGGNTGELFFGEGSRLTVL.

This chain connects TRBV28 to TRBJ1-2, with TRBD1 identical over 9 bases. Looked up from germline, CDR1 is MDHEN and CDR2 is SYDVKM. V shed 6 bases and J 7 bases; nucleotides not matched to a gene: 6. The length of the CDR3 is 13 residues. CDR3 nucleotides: TGTGCCAGCAGACTAGGACAGGGGACTGGCTACACCTTC. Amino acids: CASRLGQGTGYTF.